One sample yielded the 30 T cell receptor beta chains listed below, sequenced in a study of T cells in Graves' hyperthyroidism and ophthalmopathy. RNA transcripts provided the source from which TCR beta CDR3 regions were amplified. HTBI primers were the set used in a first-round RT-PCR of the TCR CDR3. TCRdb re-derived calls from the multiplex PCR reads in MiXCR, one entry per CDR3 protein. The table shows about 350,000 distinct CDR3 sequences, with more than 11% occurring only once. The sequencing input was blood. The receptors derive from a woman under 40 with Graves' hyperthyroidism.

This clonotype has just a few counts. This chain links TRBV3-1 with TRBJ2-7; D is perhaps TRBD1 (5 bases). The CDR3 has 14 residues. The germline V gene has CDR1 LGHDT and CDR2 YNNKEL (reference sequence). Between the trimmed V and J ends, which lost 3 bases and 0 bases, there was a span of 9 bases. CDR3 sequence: CASSHREFSYEQYF. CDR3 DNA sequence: TGTGCCAGCAGCCACAGGGAATTCTCCTACGAGCAGTACTTC.

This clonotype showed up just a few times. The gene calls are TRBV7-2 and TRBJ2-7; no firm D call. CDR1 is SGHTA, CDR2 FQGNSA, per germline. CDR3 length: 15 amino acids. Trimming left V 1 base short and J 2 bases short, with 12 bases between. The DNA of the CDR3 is TGTGCCAGCAGCTTAGATCCGGGTTTCGCCTACGAGCAGTACTTC. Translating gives CASSLDPGFAYEQYF.

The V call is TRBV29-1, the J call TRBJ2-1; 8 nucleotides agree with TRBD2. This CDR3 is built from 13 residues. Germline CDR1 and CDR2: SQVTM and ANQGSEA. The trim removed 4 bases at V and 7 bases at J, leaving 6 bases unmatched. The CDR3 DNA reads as TGCAGCGTTGGACTAGCGTCCGGGAATGAGCAGTTCTTC. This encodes CSVGLASGNEQFF.

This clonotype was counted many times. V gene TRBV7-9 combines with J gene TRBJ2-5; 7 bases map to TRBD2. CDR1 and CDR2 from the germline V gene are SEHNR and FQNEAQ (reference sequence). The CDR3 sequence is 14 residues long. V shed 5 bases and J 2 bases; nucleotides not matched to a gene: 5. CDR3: CASSLGGGQETQYF. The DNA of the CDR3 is TGTGCCAGCAGCCTCGGCGGGGGACAAGAGACCCAGTACTTC.

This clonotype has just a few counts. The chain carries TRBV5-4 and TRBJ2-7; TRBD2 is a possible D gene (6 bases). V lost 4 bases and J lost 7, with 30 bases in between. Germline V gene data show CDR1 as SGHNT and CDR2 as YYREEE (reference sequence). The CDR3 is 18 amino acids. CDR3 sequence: CASSRPGFLREDYVEQYF. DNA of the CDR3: TGTGCCAGCAGCCGGCCCGGTTTTTTGCGGGAAGACTACGTAGAGCAGTACTTC.

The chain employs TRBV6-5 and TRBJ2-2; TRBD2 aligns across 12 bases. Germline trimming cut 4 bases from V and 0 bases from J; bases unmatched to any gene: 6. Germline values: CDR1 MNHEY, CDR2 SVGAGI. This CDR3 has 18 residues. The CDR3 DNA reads TGTGCCAGCAGTTCGTGGCTAGCGGGAGGGTCGAACACCGGGGAGCTGTTTTTT. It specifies CASSSWLAGGSNTGELFF.

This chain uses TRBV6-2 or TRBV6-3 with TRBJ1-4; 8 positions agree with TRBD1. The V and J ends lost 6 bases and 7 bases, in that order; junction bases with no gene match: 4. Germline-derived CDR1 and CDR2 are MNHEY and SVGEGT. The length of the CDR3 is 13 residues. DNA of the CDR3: TGTGCCAGCAGAATAGGACAGGGTGAAAAACTGTTTTTT. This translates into CASRIGQGEKLFF.

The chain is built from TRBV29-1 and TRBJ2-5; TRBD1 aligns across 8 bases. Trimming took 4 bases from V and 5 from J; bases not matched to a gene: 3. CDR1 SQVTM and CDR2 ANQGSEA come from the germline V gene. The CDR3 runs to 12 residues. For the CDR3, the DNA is TGCAGCGTTGGGACAGGGAGGGAGACCCAGTACTTC. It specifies CSVGTGRETQYF. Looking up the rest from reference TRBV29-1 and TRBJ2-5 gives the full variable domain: SAVISQKPSRDICQRGTSLTIQCQVDSQVTMMFWYRQQPGQSLTLIATANQGSEATYESGFVIDKFPISRPNLTFSTLTVSNMSPEDSSIYLCSVGTGRETQYFGPGTRLLVL.

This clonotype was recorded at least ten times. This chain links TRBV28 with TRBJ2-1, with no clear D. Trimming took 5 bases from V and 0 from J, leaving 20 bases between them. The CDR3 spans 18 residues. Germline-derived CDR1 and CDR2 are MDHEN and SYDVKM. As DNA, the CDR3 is TGTGCCAGCAGTCCCGCGACACGCGAGTTTAGCTCCTACAATGAGCAGTTCTTC. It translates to CASSPATREFSSYNEQFF.

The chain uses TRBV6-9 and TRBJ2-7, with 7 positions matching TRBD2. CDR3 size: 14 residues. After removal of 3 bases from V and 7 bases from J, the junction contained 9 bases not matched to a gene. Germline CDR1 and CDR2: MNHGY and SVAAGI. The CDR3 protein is CASSYGGGRGEQYF. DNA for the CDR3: TGTGCCAGCAGTTACGGGGGAGGGCGGGGGGAGCAGTACTTC.

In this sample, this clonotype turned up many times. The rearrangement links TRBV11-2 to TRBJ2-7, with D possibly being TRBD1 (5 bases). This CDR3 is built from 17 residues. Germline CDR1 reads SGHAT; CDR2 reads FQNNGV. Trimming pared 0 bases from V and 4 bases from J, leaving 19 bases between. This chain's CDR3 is CASSLDAMGRASYEQYF. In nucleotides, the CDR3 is TGTGCCAGCAGCTTAGATGCCATGGGCAGGGCTTCGTACGAGCAGTACTTC.

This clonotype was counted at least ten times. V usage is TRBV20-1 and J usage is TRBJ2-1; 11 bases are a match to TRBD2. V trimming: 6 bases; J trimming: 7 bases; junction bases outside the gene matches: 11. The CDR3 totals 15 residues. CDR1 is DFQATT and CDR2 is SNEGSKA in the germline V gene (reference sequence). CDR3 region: CSAISVLAGENEQFF. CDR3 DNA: TGCAGTGCAATCTCGGTACTAGCGGGAGAGAATGAGCAGTTCTTC.

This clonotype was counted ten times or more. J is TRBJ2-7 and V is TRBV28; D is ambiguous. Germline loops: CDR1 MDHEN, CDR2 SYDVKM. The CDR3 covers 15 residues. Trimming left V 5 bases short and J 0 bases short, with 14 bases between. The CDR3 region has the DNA TGTGCCAGCAGTCCTTCGGGCCCCAGCTCCTACGAGCAGTACTTC. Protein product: CASSPSGPSSYEQYF.

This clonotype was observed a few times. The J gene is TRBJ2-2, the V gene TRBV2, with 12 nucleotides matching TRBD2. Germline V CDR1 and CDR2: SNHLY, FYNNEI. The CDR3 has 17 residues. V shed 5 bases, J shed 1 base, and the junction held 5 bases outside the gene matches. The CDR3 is CASSILAGGRNTGELFF. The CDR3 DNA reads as TGTGCCAGCAGTATACTAGCGGGAGGTCGGAACACCGGGGAGCTGTTTTTT.

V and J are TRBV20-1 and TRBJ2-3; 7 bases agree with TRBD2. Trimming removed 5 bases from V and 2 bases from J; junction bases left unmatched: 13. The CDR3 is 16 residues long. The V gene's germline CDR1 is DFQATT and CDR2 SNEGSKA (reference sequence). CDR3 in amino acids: CSAPNDLAENTDTQYF. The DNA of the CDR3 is TGCAGTGCTCCTAACGATCTAGCGGAAAACACAGATACGCAGTATTTT.

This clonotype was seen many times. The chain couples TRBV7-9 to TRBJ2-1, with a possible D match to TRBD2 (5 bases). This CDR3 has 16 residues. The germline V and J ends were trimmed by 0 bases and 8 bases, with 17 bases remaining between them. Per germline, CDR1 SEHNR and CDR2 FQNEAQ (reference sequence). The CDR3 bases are TGTGCCAGCAGCTTAGCTAGACTCAATCCAGCGGATGAGCAGTTCTTC. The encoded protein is CASSLARLNPADEQFF.

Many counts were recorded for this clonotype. CDR3 DNA: TGTGCCAGCAGCTCCTCGACAGGGCGCAGGGGCATGGAGCAGTTCTTC. The encoded protein is CASSSSTGRRGMEQFF. V and J are TRBV11-2 and TRBJ2-1, with 7 bases matching TRBD1. Germline assignment: CDR1 SGHAT and CDR2 FQNNGV. The CDR3 is made up of 16 amino acids. V was clipped by 4 bases and J by 10 bases; unmatched bases: 16.

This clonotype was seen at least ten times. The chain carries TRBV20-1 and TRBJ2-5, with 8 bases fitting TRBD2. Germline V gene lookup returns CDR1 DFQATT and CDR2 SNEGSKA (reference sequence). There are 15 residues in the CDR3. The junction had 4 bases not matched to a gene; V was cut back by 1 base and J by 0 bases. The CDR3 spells CSARVGRANQETQYF. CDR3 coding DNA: TGCAGTGCTAGAGTCGGGAGGGCAAACCAAGAGACCCAGTACTTC.

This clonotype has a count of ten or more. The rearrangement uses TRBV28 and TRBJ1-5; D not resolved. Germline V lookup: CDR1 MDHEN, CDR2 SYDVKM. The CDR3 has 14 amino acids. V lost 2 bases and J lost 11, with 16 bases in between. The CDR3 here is CASSLGVAHRAQHF. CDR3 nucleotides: TGTGCCAGCAGTTTAGGGGTAGCCCATCGTGCCCAGCATTTT.

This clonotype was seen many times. The chain's CDR3 is CSARISGSIDEQFF. CDR3 sequence (DNA): TGCAGTGCTAGAATATCCGGGAGTATCGATGAGCAGTTCTTC. V usage is TRBV20-1 and J usage is TRBJ2-1, with D possibly TRBD2 on 6 matching bases. From germline, CDR1 is DFQATT and CDR2 SNEGSKA (reference sequence). V lost 2 bases and J 8 bases, leaving 16 bases between the germline ends. The CDR3 has 14 amino acids.

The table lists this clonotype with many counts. The CDR3 spells CASSVHRDGYTF. For the CDR3, the DNA is TGTGCCAGCAGTGTTCACAGGGATGGCTACACCTTC. This sequence joins TRBV2 and TRBJ1-2, with D possibly being TRBD1 (6 bases). This CDR3 comprises 12 residues. CDR1 and CDR2 from the germline V gene are SNHLY and FYNNEI. V was cut by 4 bases and J by 6 bases, with 9 bases left in between.

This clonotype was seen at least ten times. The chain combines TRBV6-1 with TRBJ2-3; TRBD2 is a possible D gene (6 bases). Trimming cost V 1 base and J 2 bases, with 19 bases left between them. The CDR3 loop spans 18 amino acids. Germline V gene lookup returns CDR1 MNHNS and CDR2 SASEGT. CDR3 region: CASSEGVVLAPITDTQYF. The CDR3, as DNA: TGTGCCAGCAGTGAAGGAGTAGTTCTAGCGCCCATCACAGATACGCAGTATTTT.

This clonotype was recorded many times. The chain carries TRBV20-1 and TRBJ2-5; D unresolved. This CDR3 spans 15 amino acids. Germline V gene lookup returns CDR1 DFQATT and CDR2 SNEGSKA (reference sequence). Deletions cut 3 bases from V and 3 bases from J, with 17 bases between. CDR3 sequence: CSASAAGGREETQYF. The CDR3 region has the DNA TGCAGTGCTAGTGCGGCAGGCGGAAGGGAAGAGACCCAGTACTTC.

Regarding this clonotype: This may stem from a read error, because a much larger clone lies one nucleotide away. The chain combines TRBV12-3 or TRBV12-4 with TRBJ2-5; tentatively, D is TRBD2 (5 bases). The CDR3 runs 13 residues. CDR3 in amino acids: CVSSRTGQETQYF. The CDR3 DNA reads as TGTGTCAGCAGCCGGACTGGCCAAGAGACCCAGTACTTC.

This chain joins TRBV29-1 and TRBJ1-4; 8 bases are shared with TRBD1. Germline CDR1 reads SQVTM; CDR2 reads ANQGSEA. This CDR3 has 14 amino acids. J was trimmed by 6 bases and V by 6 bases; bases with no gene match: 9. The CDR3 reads CSVRHRTGYEKLFF. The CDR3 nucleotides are TGCAGCGTACGACACCGGACAGGGTATGAAAAACTGTTTTTT.

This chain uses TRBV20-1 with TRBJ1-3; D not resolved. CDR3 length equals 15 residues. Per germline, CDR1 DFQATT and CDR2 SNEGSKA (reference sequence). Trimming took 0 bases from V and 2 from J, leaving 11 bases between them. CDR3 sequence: CSARDIASTGNTIYF. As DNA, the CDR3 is TGCAGTGCTAGAGATATCGCGAGTACTGGAAACACCATATATTTT.

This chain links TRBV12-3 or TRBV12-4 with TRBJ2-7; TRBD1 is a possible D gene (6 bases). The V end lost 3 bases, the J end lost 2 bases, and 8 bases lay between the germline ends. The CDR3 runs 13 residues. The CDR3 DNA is TGTGCCAGCAGTTTCTCAGGGGCCTACGAGCAGTACTTC. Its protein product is CASSFSGAYEQYF.

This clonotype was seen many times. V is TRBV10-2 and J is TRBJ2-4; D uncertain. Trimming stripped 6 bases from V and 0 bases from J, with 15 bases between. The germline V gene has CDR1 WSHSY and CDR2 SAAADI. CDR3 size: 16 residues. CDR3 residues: CASRETRILAKNIQYF. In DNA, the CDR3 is TGCGCCAGCAGGGAAACGCGGATCCTAGCCAAAAACATTCAGTACTTC.

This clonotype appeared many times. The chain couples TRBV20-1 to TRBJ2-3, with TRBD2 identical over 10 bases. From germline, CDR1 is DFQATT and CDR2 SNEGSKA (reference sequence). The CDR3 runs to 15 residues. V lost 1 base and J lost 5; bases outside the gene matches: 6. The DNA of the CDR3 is TGCAGTGCTAGAGGGTTCCTAGCGGGAGTAGATACGCAGTATTTT. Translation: CSARGFLAGVDTQYF.

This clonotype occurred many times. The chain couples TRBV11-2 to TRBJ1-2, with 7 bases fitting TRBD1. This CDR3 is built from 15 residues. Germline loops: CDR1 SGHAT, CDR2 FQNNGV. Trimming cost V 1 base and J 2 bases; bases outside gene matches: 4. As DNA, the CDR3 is TGTGCCAGCAGCTTAGTTCCGGGACAGAACTATGGCTACACCTTC. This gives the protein CASSLVPGQNYGYTF.